The rows below give T cell receptor beta chains drawn from one sample of a study of beta chain features in type 1 diabetes. The method was immunoSEQ multiplex PCR; TCRdb's version includes in-frame clones alone and lacks a portion of them. The profile shows about 290,000 clones, under 8.5% of them singletons. The sequencing sample was made of central memory CD4+ T cells from blood. These receptors were collected from a woman between 18 and 29 years old in good health. The CDR3 runs from the conserved cysteine through the conserved F or W. A D gene is named only where the DNA matches it firmly. Clone size is stated in some rows and not others, as once, few, many or a class when expanded.

V gene: TRBV25-1; clone size: few; D gene: -; J gene: TRBJ2-5; CDR3 protein: CASSDVGRSGETQYF; CDR3 DNA: TGTGCCAGCAGTGACGTGGGGAGAAGCGGCGAGACCCAGTACTTC
V gene: TRBV6-1; clone size: few; D gene: -; J gene: TRBJ2-3; CDR3 protein: CASSDPDRGTDTQYF; CDR3 DNA: TGTGCCAGCAGTGATCCTGATAGGGGCACAGATACGCAGTATTTT
V gene: TRBV4-1; clone size: -; D gene: TRBD2; J gene: TRBJ2-3; CDR3 protein: CASSRGLAGVTDTQYF; CDR3 DNA: TGCGCCAGCAGCCGAGGACTAGCGGGGGTCACAGATACGCAGTATTTT
V gene: TRBV7-9; clone size: many; D gene: -; J gene: TRBJ2-7; CDR3 protein: CASSSAPSISYEQYF; CDR3 DNA: TGTGCCAGCAGTTCCGCGCCTAGCATTTCGTACGAGCAGTACTTC
V gene: TRBV7-3; clone size: -; D gene: TRBD1; J gene: TRBJ2-1; CDR3 protein: CASSSDRENEQFF; CDR3 DNA: TGTGCCAGCAGCTCGGACAGGGAAAATGAGCAGTTCTTC
V gene: TRBV28; clone size: many; D gene: -; J gene: TRBJ2-2; CDR3 protein: CASSPHGTGELFF; CDR3 DNA: TGTGCCAGCAGTCCACACGGCACCGGGGAGCTGTTTTTT
V gene: TRBV28; clone size: many; D gene: -; J gene: TRBJ2-7; CDR3 protein: CASKGGWYEQYF; CDR3 DNA: TGTGCCAGCAAGGGGGGCTGGTACGAGCAGTACTTC
V gene: TRBV5-6; clone size: -; D gene: -; J gene: TRBJ2-5; CDR3 protein: CASSFPDGEETQYF; CDR3 DNA: TGTGCCAGCAGCTTTCCGGACGGAGAAGAGACCCAGTACTTC
V gene: TRBV18; clone size: many; D gene: TRBD1; J gene: TRBJ1-5; CDR3 protein: CASSPNRGGSSNQPQHF; CDR3 DNA: TGTGCCAGCTCACCAAACAGGGGAGGGTCTAGCAATCAGCCCCAGCATTTT
V gene: TRBV30; clone size: -; D gene: -; J gene: TRBJ2-5; CDR3 protein: CAWSQDLFRETQYF; CDR3 DNA: TGTGCCTGGAGTCAAGACTTATTTCGAGAGACCCAGTACTTC
V gene: TRBV4-1; clone size: -; D gene: -; J gene: TRBJ1-1; CDR3 protein: CASSQWQGIVGTEAFF; CDR3 DNA: TGCGCCAGCAGCCAGTGGCAGGGGATTGTCGGCACTGAAGCTTTCTTT
V gene: TRBV5-4; clone size: -; D gene: TRBD1; J gene: TRBJ2-3; CDR3 protein: CASSNRQGGDTQYF; CDR3 DNA: TGTGCCAGCAGCAACCGACAGGGGGGAGATACGCAGTATTTT
V gene: TRBV7-2; clone size: few; D gene: -; J gene: TRBJ1-1; CDR3 protein: CASSYLLGGTEAFF; CDR3 DNA: TGTGCCAGCAGCTACCTCCTGGGGGGCACTGAAGCTTTCTTT
V gene: TRBV19; clone size: few; D gene: TRBD1; J gene: TRBJ2-7; CDR3 protein: CASKALGTGDSYEQYF; CDR3 DNA: TGTGCCAGTAAGGCCCTCGGGACAGGGGACTCCTACGAGCAGTACTTC
V gene: TRBV7-9; clone size: -; D gene: TRBD1; J gene: TRBJ2-7; CDR3 protein: CASSSTGGSYEQYF; CDR3 DNA: TGTGCCAGCAGCTCGACAGGGGGGAGTTACGAGCAGTACTTC
V gene: TRBV16; clone size: many; D gene: TRBD2; J gene: TRBJ2-3; CDR3 protein: CASSQGLAGVGTDTQYF; CDR3 DNA: TGTGCCAGCAGCCAAGGACTAGCGGGAGTTGGCACAGATACGCAGTATTTT
V gene: TRBV28; clone size: -; D gene: -; J gene: TRBJ1-2; CDR3 protein: CASRAANYGYTF; CDR3 DNA: TGTGCCAGCCGGGCGGCTAACTATGGCTACACCTTC
V gene: TRBV5-4; clone size: few; D gene: TRBD1; J gene: TRBJ1-6; CDR3 protein: CASSLAGITGERSPLHF; CDR3 DNA: TGTGCCAGCAGCTTGGCCGGGATTACAGGGGAGCGGTCACCCCTCCACTTT
V gene: TRBV9; clone size: few; D gene: TRBD1; J gene: TRBJ2-2; CDR3 protein: CASSPTGADTGELFF; CDR3 DNA: TGTGCCAGCAGCCCGACAGGGGCCGACACCGGGGAGCTGTTTTTT
V gene: TRBV18; clone size: many; D gene: -; J gene: TRBJ1-1; CDR3 protein: CASSLFNTEAFF; CDR3 DNA: TGTGCCAGCTCATTGTTCAACACTGAAGCTTTCTTT
V gene: TRBV19; clone size: -; D gene: -; J gene: TRBJ1-2; CDR3 protein: CASGTSFSGYTF; CDR3 DNA: TGTGCCAGTGGGACCTCGTTTTCTGGCTACACCTTC
V gene: TRBV7-2; clone size: -; D gene: TRBD2; J gene: TRBJ2-3; CDR3 protein: CASRLLAGGTDTQYF; CDR3 DNA: TGTGCCAGCAGGCTACTAGCGGGAGGGACAGATACGCAGTATTTT
V gene: TRBV5-4; clone size: -; D gene: -; J gene: TRBJ2-6; CDR3 protein: CASSLRHYSGANVLTF; CDR3 DNA: TGTGCCAGCAGCCTTCGACATTACTCTGGGGCCAACGTCCTGACTTTC
V gene: TRBV25-1; clone size: -; D gene: TRBD1; J gene: TRBJ2-7; CDR3 protein: CASSGTDNHEQYF; CDR3 DNA: TGTGCCAGCAGCGGGACAGATAACCACGAGCAGTACTTC
V gene: TRBV30; clone size: few; D gene: -; J gene: TRBJ1-4; CDR3 protein: CAWSIRSYNEKLFF; CDR3 DNA: TGTGCCTGGAGTATTAGGTCCTATAATGAAAAACTGTTTTTT
V gene: TRBV7-2; clone size: many; D gene: -; J gene: TRBJ2-3; CDR3 protein: CASSLVGGADTQYF; CDR3 DNA: TGTGCCAGCAGCTTAGTAGGAGGGGCAGATACGCAGTATTTT
V gene: TRBV5-1; clone size: few; D gene: TRBD1; J gene: TRBJ2-7; CDR3 protein: CASSPPTGRSAEEQYF; CDR3 DNA: TGCGCCAGCAGCCCCCCGACAGGGCGGTCGGCCGAGGAGCAGTACTTC
V gene: TRBV6-6; clone size: few; D gene: TRBD2; J gene: TRBJ2-3; CDR3 protein: CASNRLAEGPKNTQYF; CDR3 DNA: TGTGCCAGCAACCGACTAGCGGAGGGACCTAAGAATACGCAGTATTTT
V gene: TRBV12-5; clone size: few; D gene: -; J gene: TRBJ1-5; CDR3 protein: CASGLVLGSLNQPQHF; CDR3 DNA: TGTGCTAGTGGTTTGGTACTGGGCAGCCTCAATCAGCCCCAGCATTTT
V gene: TRBV9; clone size: -; D gene: -; J gene: TRBJ2-2; CDR3 protein: CASSRELLRSPGELFF; CDR3 DNA: TGTGCCAGCAGCCGAGAGTTGTTGAGGTCCCCCGGGGAGCTGTTTTTT
V gene: TRBV5-1; clone size: -; D gene: TRBD1; J gene: TRBJ2-6; CDR3 protein: CASSLGQGAGANVLTF; CDR3 DNA: TGCGCCAGCAGCTTGGGACAGGGGGCTGGGGCCAACGTCCTGACTTTC
V gene: TRBV2; clone size: few; D gene: -; J gene: TRBJ2-2; CDR3 protein: CATRWNGPTGELFF; CDR3 DNA: TGTGCCACCCGATGGAATGGCCCTACCGGGGAGCTGTTTTTT
V gene: TRBV7-2; clone size: -; D gene: -; J gene: TRBJ1-1; CDR3 protein: CASSPDGPGTEAFF; CDR3 DNA: TGTGCCAGCAGCCCGGACGGACCGGGAACTGAAGCTTTCTTT
V gene: TRBV6-6; clone size: few; D gene: -; J gene: TRBJ2-1; CDR3 protein: CASTTGSGKTYNEQFF; CDR3 DNA: TGTGCCAGCACCACCGGGAGCGGTAAGACCTACAATGAGCAGTTCTTC
V gene: TRBV5-4; clone size: -; D gene: TRBD2; J gene: TRBJ2-5; CDR3 protein: CASSLARGDQETQYF; CDR3 DNA: TGTGCCAGCAGCTTGGCCCGGGGGGACCAAGAGACCCAGTACTTC
V gene: TRBV7-6; clone size: few; D gene: -; J gene: TRBJ1-5; CDR3 protein: CASSADLSGPPQHF; CDR3 DNA: TGTGCCAGCAGCGCAGACCTGTCGGGCCCACCCCAGCATTTT
V gene: TRBV28; clone size: many; D gene: -; J gene: TRBJ2-2; CDR3 protein: CAAQRGLTGELFF; CDR3 DNA: TGTGCCGCACAGAGGGGCTTGACCGGGGAGCTGTTTTTT
V gene: TRBV5-4; clone size: -; D gene: -; J gene: TRBJ1-2; CDR3 protein: CASSLEDSNYGYTF; CDR3 DNA: TGTGCCAGCAGCTTGGAGGACAGTAACTATGGCTACACCTTC
V gene: TRBV5-4; clone size: few; D gene: TRBD1; J gene: TRBJ1-2; CDR3 protein: CASSHGQGTNYGYTF; CDR3 DNA: TGTGCCAGCAGCCACGGACAGGGGACTAACTATGGCTACACCTTC
V gene: TRBV12-5; clone size: few; D gene: TRBD2; J gene: TRBJ2-5; CDR3 protein: CASGSGTSGGLYQETQYF; CDR3 DNA: TGTGCTAGTGGTTCCGGGACTAGCGGGGGCCTGTACCAAGAGACCCAGTACTTC
V gene: TRBV7-3; clone size: few; D gene: -; J gene: TRBJ2-4; CDR3 protein: CASSLDSSMNIQYF; CDR3 DNA: TGTGCCAGCAGCTTAGACAGCTCAATGAACATTCAGTACTTC
V gene: TRBV7-2; clone size: many; D gene: -; J gene: TRBJ1-3; CDR3 protein: CASSLDEGHTIYF; CDR3 DNA: TGTGCCAGCAGCTTAGATGAGGGACACACCATATATTTT
V gene: TRBV5-5; clone size: -; D gene: TRBD1; J gene: TRBJ1-6; CDR3 protein: CASSRTGRVDSPLHF; CDR3 DNA: TGTGCCAGCAGCCGGACAGGGAGGGTCGACTCACCCCTCCACTTT
V gene: TRBV25-1; clone size: few; D gene: -; J gene: TRBJ2-2; CDR3 protein: CASTKPQGTGELFF; CDR3 DNA: TGTGCCAGCACCAAACCCCAGGGGACCGGGGAGCTGTTTTTT
V gene: TRBV20-1; clone size: few; D gene: TRBD1; J gene: TRBJ1-2; CDR3 protein: CSGQGDYGYTF; CDR3 DNA: TGCAGTGGTCAGGGGGACTATGGCTACACCTTC
V gene: TRBV4-1; clone size: few; D gene: TRBD2; J gene: TRBJ2-1; CDR3 protein: CASSQGVSGRSFSAQFF; CDR3 DNA: TGCGCCAGCAGCCAAGGTGTGAGCGGGAGGTCGTTTTCAGCGCAGTTCTTC